The 3 T cell receptor beta chains presented below share a single source sample, sequenced in a study of T cells expressing NK-cell markers. TCRdb reanalyzed the 5' RACE reads, giving one entry per CDR3 protein sequence and no DNA. In total, the table holds some 140,000 distinct CDR3 sequences. The sequencing input was blood T cells: a sorted CD56 or NKG2C T cell subset, CD4+ or CD8+ T cells, or bulk PBMC T cells (not recorded which). All receptors come from a woman between 45 and 60 years old in good health.

The rearrangement uses TRBV4-1 and TRBJ2-1; the D gene TCRdb calls, TRBD2, cannot be checked with no DNA. This CDR3 has 16 residues. Germline V gene data show CDR1 as MGHRA and CDR2 as YSYEKL. The CDR3 sequence is CASSQDSTSWVNEQFF.

This sequence joins TRBV29-1 and TRBJ2-1; as DNA is missing, the TRBD1 call by TCRdb cannot be tested. Germline V gene lookup returns CDR1 SQVTM and CDR2 ANQGSEA. This CDR3 has 15 amino acids. The CDR3 reads CSVVGTGPPYNEQFF.

The CDR3 sequence: CTYHETGPEAFF. V is TRBV29-1 and J is TRBJ1-1; TCRdb designates TRBD1, a call that cannot be tested without DNA. The germline gives CDR1 SQVTM, CDR2 ANQGSEA. The CDR3 extends over 12 amino acids.